Shown below are 21 T cell receptor beta chains from a single sample sequenced in a study of beta chain features in type 1 diabetes. Sequencing targeted expressed TCRB transcripts, as all isolated RNA had been reverse transcribed. Sequencing was performed with immunoSEQ multiplex PCR; in TCRdb, only in-frame clones are kept and a portion is missing. The sample yields some 900,000 clones, roughly 15% seen once. The sequenced sample was naive CD4+ T cells from blood. The receptors were gathered from a woman aged 18-29 years in good health.

A few counts support this clone. This chain links TRBV5-1 with TRBJ1-2; TRBD1 is a possible D gene (5 bases). The CDR3 has 13 residues. With 1 base removed from V and 5 bases from J, the gap between germline ends came to 9 bases. From germline, CDR1 is SGHRS and CDR2 YFSETQ. The DNA for the CDR3 is TGCGCCAGCAGCTTGTTCTCAGGGTATGGCTACACCTTC. This gives the protein CASSLFSGYGYTF.

This chain links TRBV19 with TRBJ2-1; possibly TRBD2 for D (5 bases). The length of the CDR3 is 14 residues. The V end was cut by 7 bases, the J end by 3 bases, with 13 bases between. Germline CDR1 and CDR2: LNHDA and SQIVND (reference sequence). In DNA, the CDR3 is TGTGCCAGTATCGGCGGGCGCCTCTACAATGAGCAGTTCTTC. Its protein product is CASIGGRLYNEQFF.

This clone was detected only a few times. The chain employs TRBV7-9 and TRBJ2-2; the D gene is possibly TRBD2 (5 bases). Trimming cost V 6 bases and J 2 bases, with 10 bases left between them. This CDR3 comprises 14 residues. Germline-derived CDR1 and CDR2 are SEHNR and FQNEAQ (reference sequence). CDR3 loop: CASSQRENTGELFF. The CDR3 coding sequence is TGTGCCAGCAGTCAGAGGGAAAACACCGGGGAGCTGTTTTTT.

A note on this clone: The same CDR3 also results from other DNA sequences found in this sample. The chain combines TRBV20-1 with TRBJ1-3, with unresolved D. Germline CDR1 reads DFQATT; CDR2 reads SNEGSKA (reference sequence). V lost 6 bases to trimming and J lost 0 bases, with 3 bases between them. The CDR3 length is 11 residues. The CDR3 DNA follows: TGCAGTGCCAGCTCTGGAAACACCATATATTTT. This translates into CSASSGNTIYF.

This clone was counted once. In DNA form, the CDR3 reads TGTGCCAGTAGTATGGGGCTAGGAACTAGCACAGATACGCAGTATTTT. Translating gives CASSMGLGTSTDTQYF. The V and J genes are TRBV19 and TRBJ2-3, with D perhaps matching TRBD1 (5 bases). The CDR3 is 16 amino acids. Germline loops: CDR1 LNHDA, CDR2 SQIVND (reference sequence). V was trimmed by 3 bases and J by 0 bases, leaving 13 bases between them.

This chain links TRBV7-9 with TRBJ1-1, with D possibly TRBD1 on 5 matching bases. CDR1 SEHNR and CDR2 FQNEAQ come from the germline V gene (reference sequence). The V gene lost 5 bases and the J gene lost 0 bases, with 13 bases spanning the gap. The CDR3 has 15 amino acids. The CDR3 sequence: CASSPGRMMNTEAFF. In DNA form, the CDR3 reads TGTGCCAGCAGCCCGGGACGCATGATGAACACTGAAGCTTTCTTT.

This chain connects TRBV7-2 to TRBJ2-7; 8 positions match TRBD2. The CDR3 contains 14 residues. V trimming: 1 base; J trimming: 3 bases; junction bases outside the gene matches: 2. The germline CDR1 and CDR2 sequences are SGHTA and FQGNSA. The CDR3 DNA reads as TGTGCCAGCAGCTTAGAAAGCGGGAGCTACGAGCAGTACTTC. This translates into CASSLESGSYEQYF.

This clone was detected only a few times. The rearrangement links TRBV5-4 to TRBJ2-3, with 11 bases identical to TRBD2. Germline V gene sequence: CDR1 SGHNT, CDR2 YYREEE (reference sequence). The trim removed 2 bases at V and 0 bases at J, leaving 2 bases unmatched. This CDR3 comprises 16 residues. CDR3 loop: CASSFGLAGSTDTQYF. The CDR3 DNA follows: TGTGCCAGCAGCTTTGGACTAGCGGGTAGCACAGATACGCAGTATTTT.

Details on this clone: One junction end does not reproduce the germline sequence, and a read error may be involved. The V gene is TRBV7-8, the J gene TRBJ2-4; D is unclear. Per the germline V gene, CDR1 is SGHVS and CDR2 is FQNEAQ. The CDR3 is 13 residues long. CDR3 sequence (DNA): TGTGCCAGCAGCTTAGCCATTTCGGACGGTCCCGTCTTC. Its protein is CASSLAISDGPVF. The full variable domain, rest sourced from reference TRBV7-8 and TRBJ2-4, is GAGVSQSPRYKVAKRGQDVALRCDPISGHVSLFWYQQALGQGPEFLTYFQNEAQLDKSGLPSDRFFAERPEGSVSTLKIQRTQQEDSAVYLCASSLAISDGPVFGAGTRLSVL.

The chain joins TRBV2 to TRBJ1-2, with 11 bases fitting TRBD1. There are 12 residues in the CDR3. J lost 8 bases, V lost 10 bases, and 6 bases had no gene match. In germline, CDR1 is SNHLY, CDR2 FYNNEI. In DNA, the CDR3 is TGTGCCACCACGGGACAGGGGGGCGGCTACACCTTC. Translated, it gives CATTGQGGGYTF.

This sequence joins TRBV7-2 and TRBJ2-5; 12 nucleotides align to TRBD2. Germline V lookup: CDR1 SGHTA, CDR2 FQGNSA. The CDR3 is 18 amino acids. J gave up 5 bases and V 0 bases, and 10 bases lay outside the gene matches. The CDR3 DNA is TGTGCCAGCAGCTTAGCCCGCCTAGCGGGAGGGCGGAGGGAGACCCAGTACTTC. Its protein is CASSLARLAGGRRETQYF. The variable domain in full, with the rest retrieved from reference TRBV7-2 and TRBJ2-5, is GAGVSQSPSNKVTEKGKDVELRCDPISGHTALYWYRQSLGQGLEFLIYFQGNSAPDKSGLPSDRFSAERTGGSVSTLTIQRTQQEDSAVYLCASSLARLAGGRRETQYFGPGTRLLVL.

V usage is TRBV7-2 and J usage is TRBJ2-2; D gene ambiguous. Germline V gene data show CDR1 as SGHTA and CDR2 as FQGNSA. The CDR3 consists of 15 residues. V was pared by 0 bases and J by 7 bases, with 12 bases between. The CDR3 is CASSLAPAPYGELFF. CDR3 coding DNA: TGTGCCAGCAGCTTAGCCCCGGCCCCCTACGGGGAGCTGTTTTTT.

The chain employs TRBV4-2 and TRBJ1-5; no definite D call. Trimming removed 0 bases from V and 0 bases from J, with 6 bases in between. The CDR3 is made up of 15 amino acids. Germline-derived CDR1 and CDR2 are LGHNA and YNFKEQ. Here the CDR3 reads CASSQESGSNQPQHF. The CDR3 DNA reads TGTGCCAGCAGCCAAGAAAGTGGTAGCAATCAGCCCCAGCATTTT.

This clone was counted a few times. The chain has TRBV29-1 and TRBJ1-1; possible D gene TRBD1, 6 bases. The CDR3 is 17 amino acids. CDR1 is SQVTM, CDR2 ANQGSEA, per germline. Between the trimmed V and J ends, which lost 2 bases and 3 bases, there was a span of 22 bases. The CDR3 nucleotides are TGCAGCGTTGAATGGGATACAGGGACTTGGGTTTACACTGAAGCTTTCTTT. Amino acids: CSVEWDTGTWVYTEAFF.

This clone was counted between two and nine times. The chain joins TRBV19 to TRBJ2-1, with D perhaps matching TRBD1 (7 bases). Per the germline V gene, CDR1 is LNHDA and CDR2 is SQIVND (reference sequence). Trimming stripped 3 bases from V and 4 bases from J, with 10 bases between. The CDR3 is 14 amino acids. The CDR3 loop reads CASSIRGVYNEQFF. The CDR3 DNA reads as TGTGCCAGTAGTATCAGGGGGGTTTACAATGAGCAGTTCTTC.

The chain uses TRBV10-3 and TRBJ2-7; 8 bases line up with TRBD2. This CDR3 is built from 15 residues. From germline, CDR1 is ENHRY and CDR2 SYGVKD. V was clipped by 6 bases and J by 2 bases; unmatched bases: 9. The chain's CDR3 is CAISSGGLRTYEQYF. The CDR3, as DNA: TGTGCCATCAGCTCGGGGGGGTTAAGAACCTACGAGCAGTACTTC.

The chain links TRBV5-6 to TRBJ1-2; D gene unclear. The CDR3 contains 13 residues. V gave up 0 bases and J gave up 4 bases, with 7 bases separating them. The germline gives CDR1 SGHDT, CDR2 YYEEEE. CDR3 sequence: CASSLGNLYGYTF. The CDR3 DNA is TGTGCCAGCAGCTTGGGTAACCTCTATGGCTACACCTTC. Complete variable domain (other parts from reference TRBV5-6 and TRBJ1-2): DAGVTQSPTHLIKTRGQQVTLRCSPKSGHDTVSWYQQALGQGPQFIFQYYEEEERQRGNFPDRFSGHQFPNYSSELNVNALLLGDSALYLCASSLGNLYGYTFGSGTRLTVV.

The rearrangement links TRBV7-9 to TRBJ2-1; either TRBD1 or TRBD2 may supply D (5 bases each). CDR3 size: 17 residues. In germline, CDR1 is SEHNR, CDR2 FQNEAQ (reference sequence). The germline V and J ends were trimmed by 2 bases and 8 bases, with 22 bases remaining between them. The CDR3 loop is CASSLKGSERSADEQFF. CDR3 nucleotides: TGTGCCAGCAGCTTAAAGGGGAGTGAGAGGTCGGCGGATGAGCAGTTCTTC. Full variable domain (rest looked up from reference TRBV7-9 and TRBJ2-1): DTGVSQNPRHKITKRGQNVTFRCDPISEHNRLYWYRQTLGQGPEFLTYFQNEAQLEKSRLLSDRFSAERPKGSFSTLEIQRTEQGDSAMYLCASSLKGSERSADEQFFGPGTRLTVL.

The chain combines TRBV4-2 with TRBJ2-3; 10 bases line up with TRBD2. The CDR3 consists of 16 residues. The ends lost 5 bases at V and 1 base at J; junction bases unmatched: 6. Germline V gene lookup returns CDR1 LGHNA and CDR2 YNFKEQ. CDR3 DNA sequence: TGTGCCAGCAGCAGGGCCGGGACTAGCGGCACAGATACGCAGTATTTT. Its protein is CASSRAGTSGTDTQYF.

DNA of the CDR3: TGTGCCAGTAGTATCTGGGCTTCTAACAATGAGCAGTTCTTC. Translating gives CASSIWASNNEQFF. The chain couples TRBV19 to TRBJ2-1; no clear D gene. Germline CDR1 LNHDA, CDR2 SQIVND (reference sequence). Trimming cost V 3 bases and J 5 bases, with 11 bases left between them. The CDR3 loop spans 14 amino acids.

The chain is built from TRBV28 and TRBJ2-7, with D perhaps given as TRBD1 or TRBD2 (5 bases each). Germline CDR1 MDHEN, CDR2 SYDVKM. V gave up 5 bases and J gave up 0 bases, with 14 bases separating them. The CDR3 sequence is 15 residues long. The CDR3 DNA reads as TGTGCCAGCAGTGCCAACGGGGCAGGCTCCTACGAGCAGTACTTC. Protein product: CASSANGAGSYEQYF. The full variable domain, with the rest looked up from reference TRBV28 and TRBJ2-7, is DVKVTQSSRYLVKRTGEKVFLECVQDMDHENMFWYRQDPGLGLRLIYFSYDVKMKEKGDIPEGYSVSREKKERFSLILESASTNQTSMYLCASSANGAGSYEQYFGPGTRLTVT.